The 30 T cell receptor beta chains listed next were all sequenced from one sample in a study of beta chain features in type 1 diabetes. What was sequenced were expressed TCRB transcripts, since all of the isolated RNA had been reverse transcribed. Sequencing was performed with immunoSEQ multiplex PCR; in TCRdb, only in-frame clones are kept and a portion is missing. The profile shows approximately 150,000 clones, about a tenth of them singletons. Source material: central memory CD4+ T cells from blood. These receptors were taken from a woman aged 40-49 years in good health.

The CDR3 loop reads CASTGRYGEQYF. Here the CDR3 DNA reads TGTGCCAGTACCGGGAGATACGGGGAGCAGTACTTC. The genes are TRBV19 and TRBJ2-7, with D perhaps matching TRBD2 (6 bases). Germline V CDR1 and CDR2: LNHDA, SQIVND (reference sequence). V gave up 7 bases and J gave up 7 bases, with 14 bases separating them. The CDR3 totals 12 residues.

In this sample, this clone turned up a few times. The chain combines TRBV7-8 with TRBJ2-6; D not certain. The CDR3 runs to 15 residues. Germline CDR1 is SGHVS and CDR2 is FQNEAQ. The ends were cut back, 3 bases at V and 1 base at J, with 7 bases in the middle. The CDR3 loop is CASSFGSSGANVLTF. The CDR3 region has the DNA TGTGCCAGCAGCTTCGGTTCGTCTGGGGCCAACGTCCTGACTTTC.

The chain combines TRBV6-1 with TRBJ2-3; tentative D call: TRBD2 (5 bases). V was shortened by 1 base and J by 1 base, with 15 bases between the two germline ends. This CDR3 comprises 17 residues. Germline V lookup: CDR1 MNHNS, CDR2 SASEGT. CDR3 protein: CASSEEVAGAGTDTQYF. The CDR3 nucleotides are TGTGCCAGCAGTGAAGAGGTGGCGGGCGCAGGCACAGATACGCAGTATTTT.

This clone was observed a few times. V gene TRBV5-1 combines with J gene TRBJ2-7; 8 bases map to TRBD1. The CDR3 has 14 residues. The V and J ends lost 4 bases and 3 bases, in that order; junction bases with no gene match: 6. CDR1 and CDR2 (germline): SGHRS, YFSETQ. CDR3 sequence reads: CASSRDRLDYEQYF. In DNA form, the CDR3 reads TGCGCCAGCAGCCGGGACAGGTTAGACTACGAGCAGTACTTC.

This clone showed up many times. The V call is TRBV7-9, the J call TRBJ2-1, with TRBD2 as a possible D gene (5 bases). Germline V gives CDR1 SEHNR, CDR2 FQNEAQ (reference sequence). There are 14 residues in the CDR3. The V end was cut by 5 bases, the J end by 4 bases, with 12 bases between. CDR3 sequence (DNA): TGTGCCAGCAGCCCGGATCGGGGTTACAATGAGCAGTTCTTC. It yields the protein CASSPDRGYNEQFF. Full variable domain (remainder filled in from reference TRBV7-9 and TRBJ2-1): DTGVSQNPRHKITKRGQNVTFRCDPISEHNRLYWYRQTLGQGPEFLTYFQNEAQLEKSRLLSDRFSAERPKGSFSTLEIQRTEQGDSAMYLCASSPDRGYNEQFFGPGTRLTVL.

This clone has just a few counts. This CDR3 is also generated by other DNA sequences in the sample. The genes are TRBV6-1 and TRBJ1-2; D unresolved. The CDR3 sequence is 14 residues long. Trimming cost V 0 bases and J 4 bases, with 9 bases left between them. Per the germline V gene, CDR1 is MNHNS and CDR2 is SASEGT. CDR3 nucleotide sequence: TGTGCCAGCAGTGAAGCGGGGAGAGCCTATGGCTACACCTTC. It specifies CASSEAGRAYGYTF.

This sequence joins TRBV7-2 and TRBJ2-7; 12 nucleotides match TRBD2. Trimming at V came to 5 bases and at J to 7 bases, leaving 9 bases not matched to a gene. The germline V gene has CDR1 SGHTA and CDR2 FQGNSA. This CDR3 contains 15 residues. CDR3 nucleotide sequence: TGTGCCAGCAGCACGTCTAGCGGGGGGGCGGCGGAGCAGTACTTC. This gives the protein CASSTSSGGAAEQYF.

Only a few counts were recorded for this clone. This chain connects TRBV6-5 to TRBJ1-1, with 10 bases lining up with TRBD1. This CDR3 is 14 amino acids long. V shed 3 bases and J 7 bases; nucleotides not matched to a gene: 5. Germline CDR1 MNHEY, CDR2 SVGAGI. Here the CDR3 DNA reads TGTGCCAGCAGTTATAGACAGGGGGCGAGTGAAGCTTTCTTT. This translates into CASSYRQGASEAFF.

This clone was seen only a few times. Here the CDR3 DNA reads TGTGCCAGCAGCCGTATAAACCGACAGGTTGGAGGCTACACCTTC. This codes for CASSRINRQVGGYTF. The chain couples TRBV6-5 to TRBJ1-2, with D possibly being TRBD1 (6 bases). The V end was cut by 6 bases, the J end by 8 bases, with 22 bases between. CDR1 is MNHEY and CDR2 is SVGAGI in the germline V gene. The CDR3 has 15 residues.

This clone came up a few times. The V and J genes are TRBV21-1 and TRBJ2-7; TRBD1, the table's D call, was not compared with the DNA. TRBV21-1 constitutes a pseudogene. CDR3 length equals 13 residues. CDR3: CASSVQGAHEQYF. CDR3 DNA sequence: TGTGCCAGCAGCGTACAAGGGGCTCACGAGCAGTACTTC.

V and J are TRBV7-2 and TRBJ2-7; TRBD1 matches 9 bases. With V trimmed by 5 bases and J by 5 bases, 7 bases remained unmatched. The germline gives CDR1 SGHTA, CDR2 FQGNSA. There are 14 residues in the CDR3. CDR3 in amino acids: CASSRTGVRDEQYF. The CDR3 region has the DNA TGTGCCAGCAGCCGGACAGGGGTCCGAGACGAGCAGTACTTC.

The rearrangement joins TRBV6-5 to TRBJ2-7, with D tentatively TRBD1 (6 bases). With 10 bases removed from V and 5 bases from J, the gap between germline ends came to 18 bases. Germline loops: CDR1 MNHEY, CDR2 SVGAGI. The CDR3 totals 13 residues. CDR3 in amino acids: CAIMGRQADEQYF. DNA for the CDR3: TGTGCCATCATGGGAAGACAGGCCGACGAGCAGTACTTC.

This clone was counted only a few times. This chain connects TRBV7-9 to TRBJ1-1; D is undetermined. CDR3 length: 12 amino acids. V dropped 4 bases and J dropped 3 bases, with 6 bases sitting between them. Germline CDR1 and CDR2: SEHNR and FQNEAQ (reference sequence). The chain's CDR3 is CASSSHDTEAFF. CDR3 nucleotide sequence: TGTGCCAGCAGCTCCCATGACACTGAAGCTTTCTTT. Full variable domain (missing parts from reference TRBV7-9 and TRBJ1-1): DTGVSQNPRHKITKRGQNVTFRCDPISEHNRLYWYRQTLGQGPEFLTYFQNEAQLEKSRLLSDRFSAERPKGSFSTLEIQRTEQGDSAMYLCASSSHDTEAFFGQGTRLTVV.

This clone was detected only a few times. V gene TRBV18 combines with J gene TRBJ1-1; D unclear. The V end lost 1 base, the J end lost 10 bases, and 13 bases lay between the germline ends. CDR3 size: 13 residues. The V gene's germline CDR1 is KGHSH and CDR2 LQKENI. In DNA, the CDR3 is TGTGCCAGCTCACCACAGGGAGAGGTGGGAGCTTTCTTT. Amino acid sequence: CASSPQGEVGAFF.

This clone was detected a few times. The chain joins TRBV13 to TRBJ2-5; D possibly corresponds to TRBD2 (5 bases). Germline assignment: CDR1 PRHDT and CDR2 FYEKMQ (reference sequence). The CDR3 extends over 12 amino acids. The V end was cut by 5 bases, the J end by 5 bases, with 9 bases between. The CDR3 bases are TGTGCCAGCAGCCGACCGGGGGAGACCCAGTACTTC. Its translation is CASSRPGETQYF.

This clone was observed many times. This sequence joins TRBV4-3 and TRBJ2-7; 7 bases are shared with TRBD2. Unmatched junction bases numbered 6, after V lost 0 bases and J lost 4 bases. This CDR3 comprises 15 residues. Per the germline V gene, CDR1 is LGHNA and CDR2 is YSLEER. The CDR3 protein is CASSQDPTSRYEQYF. Written as DNA, the CDR3 is TGCGCCAGCAGCCAAGATCCGACTAGCCGTTACGAGCAGTACTTC.

There are a few counts of this clone. The V gene is TRBV19, the J gene TRBJ2-1; TRBD2 is a possible D gene (5 bases). The germline gives CDR1 LNHDA, CDR2 SQIVND (reference sequence). V shed 3 bases and J shed 9 bases, with 21 bases lying between them. The CDR3 runs 16 residues. CDR3 nucleotide sequence: TGTGCCAGTAGTATTGGGTCCCTAGCCTCCCAGCGTGAGCAGTTCTTC. The encoded protein is CASSIGSLASQREQFF.

This clone was detected a few times. The chain recombines TRBV11-2 with TRBJ2-7, with D possibly matching TRBD1 (6 bases). CDR3 size: 12 residues. V was pared by 1 base and J by 6 bases, with 7 bases between. CDR1 is SGHAT and CDR2 is FQNNGV in the germline V gene. CDR3 nucleotide sequence: TGTGCCAGCAGCTTAGCAGGGGCCGAGCAGTACTTC. It encodes CASSLAGAEQYF.

V gene TRBV21-1 combines with J gene TRBJ1-1; the table's D call, TRBD1, was not checked against the DNA. TRBV21-1 is designated a pseudogene. This CDR3 spans 16 amino acids. CDR3 region: CASSVQGGNGNTEAFF. As DNA, the CDR3 is TGTGCCAGCAGCGTACAGGGGGGGAATGGGAATACTGAAGCTTTCTTT.

This chain joins TRBV7-9 and TRBJ2-5; 12 bases agree with TRBD2. Germline CDR1 reads SEHNR; CDR2 reads FQNEAQ (reference sequence). This CDR3 is 14 amino acids long. Trimming cost V 6 bases and J 5 bases; bases outside gene matches: 4. CDR3 in amino acids: CASRRTSGGETQYF. In DNA form, the CDR3 reads TGTGCCAGCAGACGAACTAGCGGGGGGGAGACCCAGTACTTC.

The sample holds many counts of this clone. The CDR3 here is CASSLTRAGQFTEAFF. CDR3 coding DNA: TGTGCCAGCAGTTTGACGCGAGCGGGACAATTCACTGAAGCTTTCTTT. The rearrangement joins TRBV28 to TRBJ1-1; possibly TRBD1 for D (6 bases). The CDR3 is 16 amino acids. Per the germline V gene, CDR1 is MDHEN and CDR2 is SYDVKM. Trimming stripped 3 bases from V and 4 bases from J, with 18 bases between.

There are many counts of this clone. The chain is built from TRBV23-1 and TRBJ2-1, with a tentative D call TRBD1 (6 bases). TRBV23-1 carries the ORF label, with uncertain function. The V end lost 2 bases, the J end lost 5 bases, and 7 bases lay between the germline ends. This CDR3 spans 13 amino acids. Here the CDR3 reads CASSQGQHNEQFF. CDR3 coding DNA: TGCGCCAGCAGTCAAGGACAGCACAATGAGCAGTTCTTC.

This clone was seen only a few times. The gene calls are TRBV19 and TRBJ2-3, with unresolved D. Trimming shortened V by 7 bases and J by 1 base, and 9 bases separated the two germline ends. The CDR3 runs 13 residues. From germline, CDR1 is LNHDA and CDR2 SQIVND (reference sequence). CDR3: CASMRRGTDTQYF. DNA of the CDR3: TGTGCCAGTATGAGGAGAGGCACAGATACGCAGTATTTT.

This clone was recorded a few times. This chain uses TRBV11-2 with TRBJ2-7; D possibly corresponds to TRBD1 (5 bases). The CDR3 length is 14 residues. The V gene lost 3 bases and the J gene lost 7 bases, with 16 bases spanning the gap. Per germline, CDR1 SGHAT and CDR2 FQNNGV. DNA for the CDR3: TGTGCCAGCAGCTTGATGGACACTGGTATTGAGCAGTACTTC. Amino acids: CASSLMDTGIEQYF.

In its sample, this clone was seen a few times. The chain links TRBV4-1 to TRBJ2-6; 7 bases match TRBD2. The V gene end was trimmed by 1 base and the J gene end by 0 bases; junction bases not matched to a gene: 9. Per the germline V gene, CDR1 is MGHRA and CDR2 is YSYEKL. This CDR3 spans 19 amino acids. The CDR3 loop reads CASSQVGGRQRSGANVLTF. The CDR3 DNA reads TGCGCCAGCAGCCAAGTGGGGGGGAGACAGCGCTCTGGGGCCAACGTCCTGACTTTC.

The CDR3 is CASSADTSNTEAFF. CDR3 nucleotide sequence: TGCGCCAGCAGTGCGGACACGTCGAACACTGAAGCTTTCTTT. This rearrangement joins TRBV10-1 to TRBJ1-1, with a tentative D call TRBD1 (5 bases). Trimming stripped 4 bases from V and 1 base from J, with 10 bases between. The CDR3 runs to 14 residues. Germline CDR1 is WNHNN and CDR2 is SYGVQD (reference sequence).

The chain combines TRBV6-4 with TRBJ2-5; D is unresolved. The V end was cut by 0 bases, the J end by 0 bases, with 11 bases between. This CDR3 region has 16 residues. CDR1 is MRHNA, CDR2 SNTAGT, per germline. In DNA form, the CDR3 reads TGTGCCAGCAGTGACTCGAAGCCTACTTACCAAGAGACCCAGTACTTC. Translated: CASSDSKPTYQETQYF.

This clone came up a few times. The chain carries TRBV19 and TRBJ2-7, with D perhaps TRBD1 (6 bases). Trimming shortened V by 5 bases and J by 5 bases, and 19 bases separated the two germline ends. CDR3 length: 15 amino acids. Germline V gene data show CDR1 as LNHDA and CDR2 as SQIVND (reference sequence). CDR3 in amino acids: CASSALPGVFDEQYF. CDR3 sequence (DNA): TGTGCCAGTAGTGCGTTGCCAGGGGTGTTCGACGAGCAGTACTTC.

The V gene is TRBV2, the J gene TRBJ1-2; possibly TRBD1 for D (5 bases). This CDR3 is built from 14 residues. Deletions cut 7 bases from V and 6 bases from J, with 18 bases between. Germline values: CDR1 SNHLY, CDR2 FYNNEI. Here the CDR3 reads CASTLLGEIDGYTF. CDR3 in DNA: TGTGCCAGCACTTTATTAGGGGAAATTGATGGCTACACCTTC.

V gene TRBV7-8 combines with J gene TRBJ2-2, with no clear D. The germline V and J ends were trimmed by 5 bases and 0 bases, with 7 bases remaining between them. The CDR3 loop spans 14 amino acids. CDR1 is SGHVS, CDR2 FQNEAQ, per germline. DNA of the CDR3: TGTGCCAGCAGCCCGGGTACGAACACCGGGGAGCTGTTTTTT. It translates to CASSPGTNTGELFF.